This TCR beta chain came from a study of CXCR3-negative and CXCR3-positive naive CD8 T cells. Notes on the study in general: For CXCR3-positive naive cells, TRB CDR3s were more hydrophobic than those of CXCR3-negative naive cells. Comparably high diversity marked both naive subsets, whereas memory CD8+ cells had much lower diversity.

Germline lookup yields CDR1 MNHNS and CDR2 SASEGT. This CDR3 spans 15 amino acids. On this clonotype: Its antigen remains unidentified.

It was by 5' RACE with UMI labels that the TRB cDNA libraries were prepared. TCRdb processed the 5' RACE reads again and assigns one entry to each CDR3 protein, with no DNA. Its clone listing holds under 150,000 distinct CDR3 sequences. Sorts that each held 250,000 to 300,000 cells were run in triplicate for every CD8+ T cell subset. Sequenced: naive CXCR3+ CD8+ T cells from blood. Sample subset: CD45RO-CCR7+CD27+CD95- naive CD8+ T cells expressing CXCR3 (TNR3+). The TCR comes from a human donor in good health. Some clones in this sample may be carry-over from other donors' samples. The rearrangement links TRBV6-1 to TRBJ1-6. The chain's CDR3 is CAATGDNTYNSPLHF.